This T cell receptor (beta chain) was captured in a study of cytomegalovirus exposure and HLA in healthy donors. Study background: In an earlier analysis, around 100 million unique TCR beta sequences were found from some 200 million T cells.

Germline CDR1 is MGHRA and CDR2 is YSYEKL. This CDR3 contains 15 residues. The V segment lost 4 bases and the J segment 6 bases; nucleotides outside the gene matches: 9. PCR was performed using 60 Vbeta and 13 Jbeta primers. Data came from immunoSEQ multiplex PCR; TCRdb stores just in-frame clones and leaves some out. This repertoire shows over 95,000 clones, roughly 80% found once; its top ten account for 7.7%. General observations from the study: Some V segments, including TRBV6-2 and TRBV6-3, were excluded as indistinguishable.

To note about this clone: Its antigen is undetermined.

Sequencing used PBMCs. The J gene is TRBJ2-7, the V gene TRBV4-1; 10 nucleotides agree with TRBD1. The source is a female donor in good health and CMV-seronegative. The CDR3 loop is CASSPPGQGRFEQYF. DNA of the CDR3: TGCGCCAGCAGCCCTCCGGGACAGGGGAGGTTCGAGCAGTACTTC.